This note documents a single T cell receptor (beta chain) sequence. There are a few counts of this clonotype. It lacks a known antigen. Base qualities are missing; no much larger clone stands one base away. Libraries of naive CD8 T cells were built from around 20,000 to 990,000 sorted cells, with 10%, 30% or 50% of the purified RNA used. On a BD FACSAria II, naive CD8 T cells were FACS-sorted as CD8+CD4-CCR7+CD45RA+ and collected into RLT Plus buffer. Detection sensitivity was tested by spiking Jurkat RNA equal to roughly 9 TCR copies' worth into samples containing roughly 17,000-1,100,000 naive CD8 T cells. Enrichment of CD8 T cells was done with RosetteSep CD8+ T Cell Enrichment Cocktail plus Ficoll-Paque, and ACK red cell lysis came afterward. Library generation was performed with PCR. The reads were generated on a NextSeq 500. Bulk TCR libraries were prepared as previously described, using TCR primers listed in Table S5. The Qiagen AllPrep DNA/RNA kit was used to purify total RNA. Before analysis, reads from multiple sequencing runs of one library were combined. As for the original processing: Reads were retained only if their TCR constant sequence matched exactly, and those retained reads were trimmed to 150 nt and grouped according to their 12-nt molecular barcodes. Within each barcode group, reads were sub-clustered at a 15% Levenshtein threshold, and quality-weighted consensus sequences were built per RNA molecule. Non-functional sequences were filtered out, along with any lower-count sequence sitting one edit away from another sequence. Based on a fit of two negative binomial distributions, barcode sub-clusters having less than 20% of the maximum read count were discarded. TCRdb applied fastp at Q25 and MiXCR to the public reads, then kept only in-frame beta chains. Merged by CDR3 protein, the rows form single entries marked with the most common genes and DNA. The V and J calls and clone size are TCRdb's, not the authors'. Counted in this sample were roughly 630,000 distinct CDR3 sequences; about 25% of them appeared once. The top ten clonotypes cover approximately 0.75% of the sample.

This specimen comes from a study of molecular identifiers for immune sequencing clone quantification (dated 2018 in TCRdb). A note on the overall study: For a replicate experiment, RNA from roughly 20,000 or 100,000 naive CD8 T cells was divided into five aliquots, of which four were sequenced. This methods study benchmarked molecular-identifier clustering-based TCR repertoire sequencing (MIDCIRS) and TCR RNA copy counting, using CD8 T cells to do so.

What the authors observed across the whole study: Clones above 20 RNA copies held over 97% of molecules in CMV-specific effector cells but under 1% in naive cells. Spiked-in Jurkat TCR RNA (roughly 10 copies' worth), which is not part of the donor repertoire, was contained in the naive libraries. When barcode sub-clustering was omitted, TCR diversity was inflated by chimeric consensus sequences, with chimeras reaching as high as 47%. A single cell's worth of spiked-in Jurkat TCR RNA was reported detectable even among under 1.1 million naive CD8 T cells. Modeling gave about 3 recovered TCR RNA copies per cell versus about 10 by digital PCR, implying approximately 30% capture efficiency. Highly expanded clone sizes could be underestimated because identical TCR molecules may share a barcode.

The junction shows trimming of 2 bases on V and 9 bases on J, and the gene matches do not reach 18 bases of it. The germline V gene (reference sequence) specifies SEHNR as CDR1 and FQNEAQ as CDR2. From the cysteine through the phenylalanine, the CDR3 covers 18 amino acids. Only the CDR3 DNA stays, 54 bases, in frame from base 1. Sequenced: naive CD8+ T cells from blood, with Jurkat cell RNA spiked in. In the paper's terms, the cell subset or site label means: FACS-sorted CD8+CD4-CCR7+CD45RA+ naive T cells. This clonotype was obtained from a human donor in good health. Some libraries in this study had Jurkat cell RNA spiked in. The sequence is built from TRBV7-9 and TRBJ2-1, with TRBD2 identical over 8 junction bases. The DNA sequence is given as TGTGCCAGCAGCTTACTGGGAGCGGGAGAGGAATATGGGGGTGAGCAGTTCTTC. Translated, it reads CASSLLGAGEEYGGEQFF.